The 21 T cell receptor beta chains listed next were all sequenced from one sample in a study of glioma-infiltrating T cells. The iRepertoire nested amplicon-rescue multiplex PCR amplified TCR alpha and beta CDR3s from RNA. MiXCR, run by TCRdb on the multiplex PCR reads, gives a single entry per CDR3 protein. The table includes approximately 90,000 distinct CDR3 sequences, approximately 22% detected once. The sequenced sample was glioma tissue, nonneoplastic brain tissue, or PBMCs (not recorded which). The receptors stem from a human donor with low-grade glioma or glioblastoma, undergoing nonglioma brain surgery, or in good health (not recorded which).

Remarks on this clonotype: The junction departs from germline at one end; a sequencing error may be responsible. This chain joins TRBV28 and TRBJ1-1; the D gene is possibly TRBD1 (6 bases). Germline CDR1 is MDHEN and CDR2 is SYDVKM. This CDR3 comprises 14 residues. CDR3 nucleotide sequence: TGTGCCAGCATCTTAAGGGGGGGTTACGCTGAATCTTTCTTT. Its translation is CASILRGGYAESFF. The whole variable domain, remainder taken from reference TRBV28 and TRBJ1-1, is DVKVTQSSRYLVKRTGEKVFLECVQDMDHENMFWYRQDPGLGLRLIYFSYDVKMKEKGDIPEGYSVSREKKERFSLILESASTNQTSMYLCASILRGGYAESFFGQGTRLTVV.

On this clonotype itself: A read error may account for a junction end that differs from germline. The rearrangement uses TRBV15 and TRBJ2-3; D may be TRBD1 (6 bases). The germline CDR1 and CDR2 sequences are LNHNV and YYDKDF (reference sequence). This CDR3 is built from 14 residues. This CDR3 is CASSGAPPTETQYF. Here the CDR3 DNA reads TGTGCCTCCTCAGGGGCTCCCCCAACAGAGACGCAGTATTTT.

This clonotype was seen at least ten times. This chain joins TRBV29-1 and TRBJ2-5, with D unresolved. V was pared by 4 bases and J by 4 bases, with 10 bases between. The CDR3 spans 12 residues. Germline assignment: CDR1 SQVTM and CDR2 ANQGSEA. The CDR3 protein is CSVVYSLETQYF. CDR3 sequence (DNA): TGCAGCGTTGTGTACAGTCTAGAGACCCAGTACTTC. Full variable domain (rest looked up from reference TRBV29-1 and TRBJ2-5): SAVISQKPSRDICQRGTSLTIQCQVDSQVTMMFWYRQQPGQSLTLIATANQGSEATYESGFVIDKFPISRPNLTFSTLTVSNMSPEDSSIYLCSVVYSLETQYFGPGTRLLVL.

This clonotype was picked up many times. This chain joins TRBV7-9 and TRBJ2-7, with D hard to call. Between the trimmed V and J ends, which lost 0 bases and 0 bases, there was a span of 15 bases. Germline V gene sequence: CDR1 SEHNR, CDR2 FQNEAQ (reference sequence). The CDR3 has 17 residues. The CDR3 region is CASSLALPAAPSYEQYF. The DNA of the CDR3 is TGTGCCAGCAGCTTAGCGCTCCCGGCAGCTCCCTCCTACGAGCAGTACTTC.

Regarding this clonotype: An end of the junction differs from the germline gene, which may be a read error. The chain is built from TRBV4-2 and TRBJ1-6; 9 bases map to TRBD1. Germline CDR1 reads LGHNA; CDR2 reads YNFKEQ. The CDR3 is 16 residues long. CDR3 protein: CASSQDLGQGHSPLNF. The CDR3 region has the DNA TGTGCCAGCAGCCAAGATCTGGGACAGGGACATTCACCCCTCAACTTT.

As regards this clonotype: This may arise from a read error, as a much more abundant clone is one base away. CDR3 region: CASSQGGKNSPLHF. CDR3 nucleotides: TGTGCCAGCAGCCAAGGGGGGAAAAATTCACCCCTCCACTTT. The rearrangement links TRBV4-2 to TRBJ1-6; D perhaps matches TRBD1 (5 bases). Trimming removed 1 base at V and 7 bases at J, with 8 bases between. The CDR3 covers 14 residues. CDR1 and CDR2 from the germline V gene are LGHNA and YNFKEQ.

This clonotype came up many times. This chain links TRBV20-1 with TRBJ1-4; TRBD1 is a possible D gene (5 bases). The germline CDR1 and CDR2 sequences are DFQATT and SNEGSKA (reference sequence). The ends were cut back, 3 bases at V and 3 bases at J, with 8 bases in the middle. This CDR3 has 13 residues. The CDR3 nucleotides read TGCAGTGCTAGCCAAGGGGCTAATGAAAAACTGTTTTTT. This gives the protein CSASQGANEKLFF.

This clonotype was observed at least ten times. The gene calls are TRBV29-1 and TRBJ1-1; perhaps TRBD1 as D (5 bases). Germline V lookup: CDR1 SQVTM, CDR2 ANQGSEA. The ends were cut back, 6 bases at V and 5 bases at J, with 7 bases in the middle. The CDR3 extends over 10 amino acids. The CDR3 here is CSVGGTEAFF. CDR3 nucleotides: TGCAGCGTCGGGGGGACTGAAGCTTTCTTT.

This rearrangement joins TRBV2 to TRBJ2-2; tentative D call: TRBD2 (6 bases). Trimming cost V 6 bases and J 0 bases, with 11 bases left between them. Germline V lookup: CDR1 SNHLY, CDR2 FYNNEI. The CDR3 is 15 residues long. This CDR3 reads CASSPLAANTGELFF. The CDR3, as DNA: TGTGCCAGCAGCCCATTAGCGGCGAACACCGGGGAGCTGTTTTTT.

Concerning this clonotype: This may be a read error: a much more frequent sequence differs by one nucleotide. This rearrangement joins TRBV6-1 to TRBJ2-7; 16 nucleotides line up with TRBD2. The CDR3 is made up of 18 amino acids. CDR1 is MNHNS and CDR2 is SASEGT in the germline V gene. The chain's CDR3 is CANSEVGTSGGARTEQYF. CDR3 nucleotides: TGTGCCAACAGTGAAGTTGGGACTAGCGGGGGGGCAAGGACCGAGCAGTACTTC.

This clonotype showed up many times. The gene calls are TRBV11-2 and TRBJ2-7; D unresolved. The CDR3 runs to 14 residues. The V and J ends lost 2 bases and 4 bases respectively, with 12 bases between them. Per germline, CDR1 SGHAT and CDR2 FQNNGV. CDR3 residues: CASSLLGQNYEQYF. In DNA, the CDR3 is TGTGCCAGCAGCTTACTAGGCCAGAATTACGAGCAGTACTTC. The full variable domain, with the rest looked up from reference TRBV11-2 and TRBJ2-7, is EAGVAQSPRYKIIEKRQSVAFWCNPISGHATLYWYQQILGQGPKLLIQFQNNGVVDDSQLPKDRFSAERLKGVDSTLKIQPAKLEDSAVYLCASSLLGQNYEQYFGPGTRLTVT.

The V and J genes are TRBV19 and TRBJ2-2, with no clear D. V lost 9 bases, J lost 0 bases, and 11 bases lay in between. The CDR3 runs to 14 residues. Germline assignment: CDR1 LNHDA and CDR2 SQIVND (reference sequence). The DNA for the CDR3 is TGTGCCAGCCGCCGCGGATCGAACACCGGGGAGCTGTTTTTT. It yields the protein CASRRGSNTGELFF.

On this clonotype itself: This sequence may be a read error, since a much larger clone differs from it by one base. The chain recombines TRBV19 with TRBJ1-5; D uncertain. The CDR3 has 13 amino acids. Looked up from germline, CDR1 is LNHDA and CDR2 is SQIVND (reference sequence). V was cut by 3 bases and J by 2 bases, with 5 bases left in between. The CDR3 bases are TGTGCCAGTAGTATCGTGTGCAATCAGCCCCAGCATTTT. Amino acid sequence: CASSIVCNQPQHF. The entire variable domain, with the rest obtained from reference TRBV19 and TRBJ1-5, is as follows: DGGITQSPKYLFRKEGQNVTLSCEQNLNHDAMYWYRQDPGQGLRLIYYSQIVNDFQKGDIAEGYSVSREKKESFPLTVTSAQKNPTAFYLCASSIVCNQPQHFGDGTRLSIL.

This clonotype was observed once. V gene TRBV27 combines with J gene TRBJ2-7; D not resolved. The V end was cut by 6 bases, the J end by 6 bases, with 15 bases between. The CDR3 is made up of 13 amino acids. The V gene's germline CDR1 is MNHEY and CDR2 SMNVEV (reference sequence). The DNA of the CDR3 is TGTGCCAGCAGGCCCAGCACGAGGCGCGAGCAGTACTTC. This gives the protein CASRPSTRREQYF.

Points on this clonotype: A read error may explain this, as a much larger clone is one base away. The rearrangement links TRBV6-6 to TRBJ2-3; TRBD2 agrees at 10 bases. CDR1 is MNHNY and CDR2 is SVGAGI in the germline V gene (reference sequence). There are 17 residues in the CDR3. V shed 1 base and J 2 bases; nucleotides not matched to a gene: 6. The CDR3 nucleotides are TGTGCCAGCAGTTACTGGCTAGCGGGGGCTATCACAGATACGCAGTATTTT. It is translated as CASSYWLAGAITDTQYF.

A remark on this clonotype: A read error may account for a junction end that differs from germline. The V and J genes are TRBV3-1 and TRBJ2-5; 9 positions agree with TRBD2. Germline CDR1 reads LGHDT; CDR2 reads YNNKEL (reference sequence). The CDR3 runs 16 residues. For the CDR3, the DNA is TGTGCCAGCATCCAAAGTCCAGCGGGAGGCCAAGATACCCAGTACTTC. Translation gives CASIQSPAGGQDTQYF.

In this sample, this clonotype turned up many times. V and J are TRBV18 and TRBJ2-5; D not certain. V dropped 0 bases and J dropped 4 bases, with 15 bases sitting between them. Germline CDR1 KGHSH, CDR2 LQKENI. This CDR3 spans 16 amino acids. DNA for the CDR3: TGTGCCAGCTCACCACCGGGGTCCAACGCGGTAGAGACCCAGTACTTC. It translates to CASSPPGSNAVETQYF.

The V and J genes are TRBV2 and TRBJ2-7; D is uncertain. The CDR3 length is 14 residues. Germline values: CDR1 SNHLY, CDR2 FYNNEI. Trimming left V 6 bases short and J 0 bases short, with 12 bases between. In nucleotides, the CDR3 is TGTGCCAGCAGCGTAGACTCATACTCCTACGAGCAGTACTTC. As protein: CASSVDSYSYEQYF.

In its sample, this clonotype was seen many times. The V and J genes are TRBV2 and TRBJ2-1; 12 nucleotides match TRBD2. Germline lookup yields CDR1 SNHLY and CDR2 FYNNEI. This CDR3 has 16 residues. V lost 0 bases to trimming and J lost 6 bases; unmatched junction nucleotides: 3. CDR3 DNA: TGTGCCAGCAGTGAAGCGTCACTAGCGGGGGGCAATGAGCAGTTCTTC. It specifies CASSEASLAGGNEQFF.

This clonotype was seen once. Just one base apart from a much larger clone, this may be a read error. The rearrangement uses TRBV6-8 and TRBJ1-4, with a possible D match to TRBD1 (5 bases). The CDR3 has 13 residues. Per the germline V gene, CDR1 is MNHGY and CDR2 is SAAAGT. CDR3 bases: TGCGCCAGCAAAAGGGGTTTCAATGAAAAACTGTTTTTT. This sequence encodes CASKRGFNEKLFF.

This clonotype was recorded at least ten times. The chain combines TRBV20-1 with TRBJ2-1; D gene unclear. The CDR3 covers 12 residues. From germline, CDR1 is DFQATT and CDR2 SNEGSKA (reference sequence). V dropped 6 bases and J dropped 5 bases, with 11 bases sitting between them. The CDR3: CSAKVMNNEQFF. The DNA of the CDR3 is TGCAGTGCCAAGGTCATGAACAATGAGCAGTTCTTC.